Following are 25 T cell receptor beta chains from one sample sequenced in a study of neoadjuvant anti-PD-1 for oral cavity cancer. Libraries were prepared by immunoSEQ multiplex PCR; TCRdb keeps only in-frame clonotypes and omits some of them. The repertoire holds roughly 13,000 clones, with 66% as singletons. The sequencing used PBMCs, collected before nivolumab (anti-PD-1) treatment. The receptors were sampled from a person between 35 and 79 years old with oral cavity squamous cell carcinoma.

This clone has more than one count but fewer than ten. The CDR3 loop is CASRGDREGYTF. CDR3 DNA sequence: TGTGCCAGCAGGGGGGACAGGGAAGGCTACACCTTC. The V and J genes are TRBV2 and TRBJ1-2; TRBD1 matches at 9 bases. With V trimmed by 6 bases and J by 8 bases, 4 bases remained unmatched. The CDR3 runs to 12 residues. Germline loops: CDR1 SNHLY, CDR2 FYNNEI.

Judged by abundance, this clone is medium-sized (0.01 to 0.1%). The rearrangement uses TRBV5-5 and TRBJ2-1, with 8 bases aligning to TRBD1. The germline V gene has CDR1 SGHKS and CDR2 YYEKEE (reference sequence). The ends lost 1 base at V and 4 bases at J; junction bases unmatched: 4. This CDR3 has 15 amino acids. CDR3 sequence: CASSLPGTGYNEQFF. The CDR3 nucleotides read TGTGCCAGCAGCTTGCCCGGGACAGGTTACAATGAGCAGTTCTTC.

The chain is built from TRBV2 and TRBJ1-1; D perhaps matches TRBD1 (6 bases). The CDR3 consists of 15 residues. The germline V gene has CDR1 SNHLY and CDR2 FYNNEI. Between the trimmed V and J ends, which lost 6 bases and 0 bases, there was a span of 14 bases. Here the CDR3 DNA reads TGTGCCAGCAGGGAGGGGGAGGTAATGAACACTGAAGCTTTCTTT. Its protein product is CASREGEVMNTEAFF.

V is TRBV28 and J is TRBJ1-1; D might be TRBD1 (6 bases). Trimming cost V 7 bases and J 1 base, with 13 bases left between them. Germline assignment: CDR1 MDHEN and CDR2 SYDVKM. The CDR3 extends over 14 amino acids. CDR3 in amino acids: CASIQSRGNTEAFF. Written as DNA, the CDR3 is TGTGCCAGCATCCAGAGCAGGGGGAACACTGAAGCTTTCTTT.

This chain joins TRBV7-9 and TRBJ1-1; D possibly corresponds to TRBD1 (5 bases). Trimming removed 5 bases at V and 2 bases at J, with 15 bases between. Germline CDR1 reads SEHNR; CDR2 reads FQNEAQ (reference sequence). This CDR3 has 15 residues. The CDR3 nucleotides are TGTGCCAGCAGCCCAAATCGGGGCGGAAACACTGAAGCTTTCTTT. This sequence encodes CASSPNRGGNTEAFF.

In DNA form, the CDR3 reads TGTGCCAGCAGCGGTACTAGCGAGGATACGCAGTATTTT. This encodes CASSGTSEDTQYF. The V call is TRBV9, the J call TRBJ2-3; 7 positions match TRBD2. The CDR3 spans 13 residues. V lost 3 bases, J lost 6 bases, and 4 bases stayed unmatched. CDR1 is SGDLS and CDR2 is YYNGEE in the germline V gene.

This CDR3 is CASSPTQKLEPQHF. The CDR3 DNA reads as TGTGCCAGCAGTCCAACCCAAAAATTGGAGCCCCAGCATTTT. The chain joins TRBV28 to TRBJ1-5; D gene unclear. CDR3 length: 14 residues. Trimming cost V 5 bases and J 8 bases, with 16 bases left between them. Germline V gene data show CDR1 as MDHEN and CDR2 as SYDVKM.

This clone came up a few times. CDR3 in DNA: TGTGCCAGCAGTCGGGGACAGAGGACTGAAGCTTTCTTT. It codes for CASSRGQRTEAFF. This chain uses TRBV7-6 with TRBJ1-1, with TRBD1 identical over 7 bases. The CDR3 extends over 13 amino acids. V dropped 6 bases and J dropped 5; count of bases not matched to a gene: 6. CDR1 and CDR2 (germline): SGHVS, FNYEAQ.

V is TRBV2 and J is TRBJ2-7; 7 nucleotides line up with TRBD2. The CDR3 length is 14 residues. The J segment lost 3 bases and the V segment lost 6 bases, leaving 8 bases of the junction unmatched. The germline CDR1 and CDR2 sequences are SNHLY and FYNNEI. The CDR3 DNA reads TGTGCCAGCAGGTCGACGAGGACTAGCTACGAGCAGTACTTC. Amino acids: CASRSTRTSYEQYF.

V and J are TRBV6-1 and TRBJ1-1, with a possible D match to TRBD1 (6 bases). In germline, CDR1 is MNHNS, CDR2 SASEGT. This CDR3 contains 15 residues. The V end was cut by 10 bases, the J end by 1 base, with 19 bases between. This CDR3 is CATTVLAGENTEAFF. As DNA, the CDR3 is TGTGCCACCACCGTGTTGGCAGGGGAGAACACTGAAGCTTTCTTT.

This chain uses TRBV10-3 with TRBJ2-7; D is uncertain. V was pared by 4 bases and J by 7 bases, with 11 bases between. This CDR3 contains 12 residues. Germline assignment: CDR1 ENHRY and CDR2 SYGVKD. DNA for the CDR3: TGTGCCATCAGTGGTTCGTTAGGGGAGCAGTACTTC. Translating it yields CAISGSLGEQYF.

The chain recombines TRBV6-1 with TRBJ2-5; TRBD2 matches 11 bases. Trimming cost V 2 bases and J 6 bases; bases outside gene matches: 5. Per germline, CDR1 MNHNS and CDR2 SASEGT. This CDR3 has 15 residues. The CDR3, as DNA: TGTGCCAGCAGTGAAAACCCTAGCGGGGGGCAGACCCAGTACTTC. Amino acid sequence: CASSENPSGGQTQYF.

The chain links TRBV6-5 to TRBJ1-1; D is possibly TRBD1 (6 bases). The V gene's germline CDR1 is MNHEY and CDR2 SVGAGI. This CDR3 has 16 residues. Trimming removed 2 bases at V and 1 base at J, with 14 bases between. In DNA form, the CDR3 reads TGTGCCAGCAGTTACGAGGGGGGAACAGGGAACACTGAAGCTTTCTTT. This translates into CASSYEGGTGNTEAFF.

The chain is built from TRBV10-2 and TRBJ2-2, with D unclear. The CDR3 is made up of 14 amino acids. Trimming pared 6 bases from V and 3 bases from J, leaving 11 bases between. Germline lookup yields CDR1 WSHSY and CDR2 SAAADI. DNA for the CDR3: TGCGCCAGCAGCCGTAGGGCGGACACCGGGGAGCTGTTTTTT. Translating it yields CASSRRADTGELFF.

There are a few counts of this clone. The rearrangement joins TRBV7-2 to TRBJ1-6; D may be TRBD1 (6 bases). Germline CDR1 is SGHTA and CDR2 is FQGNSA. This CDR3 comprises 17 residues. Trimming pared 5 bases from V and 4 bases from J, leaving 18 bases between. The CDR3 sequence: CASSPWGGGVYNSPLHF. The CDR3 DNA follows: TGTGCCAGCAGCCCGTGGGGGGGCGGCGTATATAATTCACCCCTCCACTTT.

This clone has just a few counts. The chain couples TRBV5-1 to TRBJ2-1; D is unclear. The CDR3 loop spans 12 amino acids. V lost 6 bases, J lost 8 bases, and 12 bases lay in between. Germline V lookup: CDR1 SGHRS, CDR2 YFSETQ. The CDR3: CASTDFGDEQFF. DNA of the CDR3: TGCGCCAGCACCGATTTCGGCGATGAGCAGTTCTTC.

The rearrangement links TRBV5-6 to TRBJ2-5; perhaps TRBD2 as D (5 bases). Per germline, CDR1 SGHDT and CDR2 YYEEEE. V was pared by 2 bases and J by 7 bases, with 15 bases between. This CDR3 has 14 residues. CDR3 amino acids: CASSFPGLGGTQYF. As DNA, the CDR3 is TGTGCCAGCAGCTTCCCGGGCCTCGGAGGGACCCAGTACTTC. Complete variable domain (other parts from reference TRBV5-6 and TRBJ2-5): DAGVTQSPTHLIKTRGQQVTLRCSPKSGHDTVSWYQQALGQGPQFIFQYYEEEERQRGNFPDRFSGHQFPNYSSELNVNALLLGDSALYLCASSFPGLGGTQYFGPGTRLLVL.

This rearrangement joins TRBV27 to TRBJ2-2; tentatively, D is TRBD1 or TRBD2 (5 bases each). V was clipped by 6 bases and J by 2 bases, with 13 bases between them. From germline, CDR1 is MNHEY and CDR2 SMNVEV (reference sequence). This CDR3 spans 15 amino acids. CDR3 region: CASRTSGANTGELFF. In DNA, the CDR3 is TGTGCCAGCAGAACCTCCGGGGCCAACACCGGGGAGCTGTTTTTT.

The CDR3 loop is CAWDQNTGELFF. The CDR3 coding sequence is TGTGCCTGGGACCAGAACACCGGGGAGCTGTTTTTT. The chain carries TRBV30 and TRBJ2-2; D call uncertain. The germline V and J ends were trimmed by 5 bases and 1 base, with 5 bases remaining between them. The CDR3 length is 12 residues. Germline lookup yields CDR1 GTSNPN and CDR2 SVGIG (reference sequence).

This clone was observed a few times. The chain carries TRBV7-6 and TRBJ1-6; D possibly corresponds to TRBD1 (6 bases). Germline V gene data show CDR1 as SGHVS and CDR2 as FNYEAQ. The CDR3 length is 16 residues. The V and J ends lost 5 bases and 2 bases respectively, with 13 bases between them. The CDR3 protein is CASSPQGGAYNSPLHF. The CDR3 DNA is TGTGCCAGCAGCCCCCAAGGGGGGGCCTATAATTCACCCCTCCACTTT.

In this sample, this clone turned up a few times. The V call is TRBV5-1, the J call TRBJ1-1, with 7 positions matching TRBD1. V trimming: 0 bases; J trimming: 4 bases; junction bases outside the gene matches: 6. CDR1 SGHRS and CDR2 YFSETQ come from the germline V gene. The CDR3 contains 15 residues. CDR3 amino acids: CASSLEVQGGTEAFF. As DNA, the CDR3 is TGCGCCAGCAGCTTGGAGGTGCAGGGGGGCACTGAAGCTTTCTTT.

The V call is TRBV16, the J call TRBJ1-6; tentatively, D is TRBD1 (6 bases). The CDR3 loop spans 15 amino acids. V shed 2 bases and J shed 9 bases, with 14 bases lying between them. CDR1 and CDR2 from the germline V gene are KGHSY and FQNENV. CDR3 bases: TGTGCCAGCAGCCAAGACAGGCCCTTGGGTTCACCCCTCCACTTT. Amino acid sequence: CASSQDRPLGSPLHF. Combining the CDR3 with reference TRBV16 and TRBJ1-6 gives the whole variable domain GEEVAQTPKHLVRGEGQKAKLYCAPIKGHSYVFWYQQVLKNEFKFLISFQNENVFDETGMPKERFSAKCLPNSPCSLEIQATKLEDSAVYFCASSQDRPLGSPLHFGNGTRLTVT.

The CDR3 coding sequence is TGTGCCAGCAGCCCCCGGTCTAGCTCCTATAATTCACCCCTCCACTTT. It is translated as CASSPRSSSYNSPLHF. The chain joins TRBV7-9 to TRBJ1-6; D is uncertain. V was trimmed by 5 bases and J by 0 bases, leaving 11 bases between them. The length of the CDR3 is 16 residues. Per germline, CDR1 SEHNR and CDR2 FQNEAQ (reference sequence). The full variable domain, completed using reference TRBV7-9 and TRBJ1-6, is DTGVSQNPRHKITKRGQNVTFRCDPISEHNRLYWYRQTLGQGPEFLTYFQNEAQLEKSRLLSDRFSAERPKGSFSTLEIQRTEQGDSAMYLCASSPRSSSYNSPLHFGNGTRLTVT.

This clone has a handful of counts. The chain has TRBV9 and TRBJ1-3; D may be TRBD1 (5 bases). The V end was cut by 2 bases, the J end by 2 bases, with 11 bases between. Germline V gene sequence: CDR1 SGDLS, CDR2 YYNGEE. This CDR3 is built from 15 residues. The CDR3 is CASSVSGTPGNTIYF. The CDR3 DNA is TGTGCCAGCAGCGTCTCCGGGACCCCTGGAAACACCATATATTTT.

This clone appeared a single time. This rearrangement joins TRBV28 to TRBJ1-5; 9 bases match TRBD1. The germline V gene encodes CDR1 MDHEN and CDR2 SYDVKM. The V and J ends lost 6 bases and 7 bases, in that order; junction bases with no gene match: 10. The length of the CDR3 is 15 residues. The CDR3, as DNA: TGTGCCAGCAGCCGAACAGGGGGCATAAACCAGCCCCAGCATTTT. Translation gives CASSRTGGINQPQHF.